These T cell receptor beta chains were read from a single sample in a study of early T cells in non-severe SARS-CoV-2 infection. TCRdb processed the 5' RACE reads anew with MiXCR; each CDR3 protein has one entry. The data show approximately 66,000 distinct CDR3 sequences, about 13% seen once. The sequenced sample was whole blood. The receptors were gathered from an adult who was a healthcare worker with PCR-confirmed SARS-CoV-2 infection or an uninfected control (not recorded which). Each CDR3 is given without its conserved first and last residue.

>TRBV15|TRBJ2-3
ATSKTRTGGADTQY
>TRBV6-1|TRBJ1-1
ASSEVFGASSDDGAF
>TRBV4-1|TRBJ2-1
ASSRTSRPGQGGNEQF
>TRBV7-9|TRBJ1-4
ASSWARHRGLTNEKLF
>TRBV29-1|TRBJ1-1
SVEDHWGSVNTEAF
>TRBV29-1|TRBJ2-5
SATGAQYQETQY
>TRBV6-1|TRBJ2-1
ASLAGAVYNEQF
>TRBV4-3|TRBJ2-7
ASSHES
>TRBV29-1|TRBJ1-1
SAVGPEAF
>TRBV11-3|TRBJ2-7
ASSLIDEQY
>TRBV20-1|TRBJ2-2
SARPTGNTGELF
>TRBV7-9|TRBJ2-4
ASSFTGARAKNIQY
>TRBV4-3|TRBJ2-6
ASSPQLSGANVLT
>TRBV5-5|TRBJ2-3
ASSSEPLAGLDTQY
>TRBV5-8|TRBJ2-7
ASSLTGGDEQY
>TRBV5-1|TRBJ1-6
ASSIDRESSPLH
>TRBV7-3|TRBJ2-2
ASRVGGSVTGELF
>TRBV14|TRBJ2-7
ASSQNPGQGYYEQY
>TRBV29-1|TRBJ2-3
SVVAIQDTQY
>TRBV7-9|TRBJ2-2
ASSRSAGGELF
>TRBV19|TRBJ2-3
ASSISDTGTDTQY
>TRBV5-1|TRBJ2-1
ASSLEGLSNEQF
>TRBV29-1|TRBJ1-1
SVRQGLRAF
>TRBV3-1|TRBJ1-1
ASSQHPTRNTEAF
>TRBV29-1|TRBJ2-1
SEGLAGDEQF
>TRBV11-1|TRBJ2-5
ASTKQGGQETQY
>TRBV4-1|TRBJ2-2
ASSQDIRRGGLTGELF
>TRBV12-3/TRBV12-4|TRBJ2-2
ASSSDRITGELF
>TRBV7-9|TRBJ1-4
ASSITTGGAEKLF
>TRBV6-1|TRBJ1-6
ASSEHGLQNSPLH
>TRBV18|TRBJ2-1
ASSSQPPSGSVGYNEQF
>TRBV29-1|TRBJ2-1
SDSRVAGGNEQF
>TRBV9|TRBJ2-4
ASSVDGQGAKNIQY
>TRBV6-6|TRBJ1-1
ASSSGNTEAF
>TRBV9|TRBJ2-1
ASSGAPRGEQF
>TRBV14|TRBJ2-3
ASSQDRSGHTDTQY
>TRBV11-1|TRBJ2-7
ASSLQYEQY
>TRBV28|TRBJ1-6
ASTRGGLPLH
>TRBV29-1|TRBJ2-1
SVEASAGSSYNEQF
>TRBV5-6|TRBJ1-2
ASSRDRVPGYT
>TRBV20-1|TRBJ2-2
SARARDGTGELF